The rows below give T cell receptor beta chains drawn from one sample of a study of cytomegalovirus exposure and HLA in healthy donors. Repertoires were generated with immunoSEQ multiplex PCR, while TCRdb's copy carries only in-frame clones and drops some. The sample holds about 150,000 clones; around 63% are singletons and the top ten take 1.5% to 2%. Sequencing was done on a sample of PBMCs. These TCRs come from a human donor in good health. Each CDR3 is given with its conserved first and last residue. The D gene is left open where the match is weak. Part of the rows lack a size; the others show once, few, many or a class for expanded clones.

CDR3 protein,CDR3 DNA,clone size,V gene,J gene,D gene
CASSPGTEVGNQPQHF,TGTGCCAGCAGTCCAGGGACAGAAGTGGGGAATCAGCCCCAGCATTTT,few,TRBV6-6,TRBJ1-5,TRBD1
CASSSLTGELFF,TGTGCCAGCAGCTCCCTCACCGGGGAGCTGTTTTTT,.,TRBV13,TRBJ2-2,.
CASSQATSGRPPLSGELFF,TGCGCCAGCAGCCAGGCCACTAGCGGGAGACCTCCGTTGTCCGGGGAGCTGTTTTTT,.,TRBV23-1,TRBJ2-2,TRBD2
CASSPTSGISGELFF,TGTGCCAGCTCACCGACTAGCGGGATATCGGGGGAGCTGTTTTTT,once,TRBV18,TRBJ2-2,TRBD2
CSVESGTETEAFF,TGCAGCGTCGAAAGTGGGACAGAGACTGAAGCTTTCTTT,few,TRBV29-1,TRBJ1-1,TRBD1
CVSRGLAGSYEQYF,TGTGTCAGCAGAGGACTAGCGGGCTCCTACGAGCAGTACTTC,.,TRBV6-5,TRBJ2-7,TRBD2
CASTNGTALYEQYF,TGTGCCAGCACCAATGGGACAGCGCTCTACGAGCAGTACTTC,.,TRBV27,TRBJ2-7,TRBD1
CASSPGGYGYTF,TGTGCCAGCAGTCCGGGGGGCTATGGCTACACCTTC,.,TRBV7-9,TRBJ1-2,.
CASSLVGQPQHF,TGTGCCAGCAGTCTAGTGGGTCAGCCCCAGCATTTT,once,TRBV28,TRBJ1-5,.
CASSHPGGREQYF,TGCGCCAGCAGCCACCCCGGTGGGCGTGAGCAGTACTTC,once,TRBV4-1,TRBJ2-7,.
CATSRRQLDNQPQHF,TGTGCCACCAGCCGAAGACAGTTAGACAATCAGCCCCAGCATTTT,.,TRBV15,TRBJ1-5,.
CASSPMLGQGGSEKLFF,TGTGCCAGCAGTCCTATGCTGGGGCAGGGTGGTAGTGAAAAACTGTTTTTT,.,TRBV28,TRBJ1-4,.
CASTEPGQGTYF,TGTGCCAGCACCGAACCGGGACAGGGAACTTATTTT,.,TRBV28,TRBJ1-3,TRBD1
CASSFGRDREQYF,TGTGCCAGCAGCTTCGGGAGAGACCGCGAGCAGTACTTC,.,TRBV11-3,TRBJ2-7,.
CASSFVQGNTDTQYF,TGTGCCAGCAGCTTCGTACAGGGGAACACAGATACGCAGTATTTT,.,TRBV5-6,TRBJ2-3,TRBD1
CASSPPLTGGTGELFF,TGTGCCAGCAGCCCCCCTCTGACAGGAGGAACCGGGGAGCTGTTTTTT,few,TRBV28,TRBJ2-2,.